This is a list of T cell receptor beta chains from one sample in a study of CD8 T cells in ankylosing spondylitis. TCRdb passed the 5' RACE reads through MiXCR, listing each CDR3 protein once. The sample records around 100,000 distinct CDR3 sequences, roughly 10% being singletons. The sequenced material came from blood, either unsorted or a sorted T cell fraction (not recorded which). Receptor source: a male donor with ankylosing spondylitis. Both conserved end residues are part of each CDR3. D genes are given only for firm matches. Some rows mark clone size as missing; the rest say once, few, many or name a class of expanded clone.

j_call v_call d_call clone_size cdr3_aa cdr3_nt
TRBJ2-1 TRBV2 . . CASSGWGNPYNEQFF TGTGCCAGCAGTGGGTGGGGGAACCCTTACAATGAGCAGTTCTTC
TRBJ1-2 TRBV5-4 TRBD1 few CASSYLTGGGYTF TGTGCCAGCAGCTACCTCACAGGGGGCGGCTACACCTTC
TRBJ1-2 TRBV12-3/TRBV12-4 . . CASSLPGHGYTF TGTGCCAGCAGTTTACCAGGTCATGGCTACACCTTC
TRBJ2-1 TRBV6-5 . . CASSLGGQSEFF TGTGCCAGCAGTTTAGGAGGACAGTCGGAGTTCTTC
TRBJ2-3 TRBV6-2/TRBV6-3 . many CASKETGLFADTQYF TGTGCCAGCAAAGAAACCGGACTATTCGCAGATACGCAGTATTTT
TRBJ2-1 TRBV12-3/TRBV12-4 . . CASSLGPFIVF TGTGCCAGCAGTTTAGGACCTTTTATCGTCTTC
TRBJ2-7 TRBV12-3/TRBV12-4 TRBD1 few CASSTGQGRSYEQYF TGTGCCAGCAGTACAGGACAGGGTCGGTCCTACGAGCAGTACTTC
TRBJ2-4 TRBV30 . . CAHEGVAKNIQYF TGTGCCCATGAGGGGGTAGCCAAAAACATTCAGTACTTC
TRBJ1-2 TRBV24-1 TRBD1 many CATSGVAPATGLYGYTF TGTGCCACCAGTGGCGTTGCCCCGGCGACAGGGCTCTATGGCTACACCTTC
TRBJ1-2 TRBV29-1 . many CSVEDLRRPTSGGYTF TGCAGCGTTGAAGATCTTAGAAGACCGACGAGCGGTGGCTACACCTTC
TRBJ1-1 TRBV7-9 . many CASSSSGQGNTEAFF TGTGCCAGCAGCTCGTCAGGGCAGGGGAACACTGAAGCTTTCTTT
TRBJ1-2 TRBV12-3/TRBV12-4 . . CASSSPQYGYTF TGTGCCAGCAGTTCGCCCCAATATGGCTACACCTTC
TRBJ1-5 TRBV4-1 . many CASSQVLTSNQPQHF TGCGCCAGCAGCCAAGTCCTGACAAGCAATCAGCCCCAGCATTTT
TRBJ1-5 TRBV6-2/TRBV6-3 . . CASSFGSGPQHF TGTGCCAGCAGTTTTGGTTCGGGGCCCCAGCATTTT
TRBJ2-1 TRBV29-1 . . CSGRGEFQVNEQFF TGCAGCGGCAGGGGGGAATTTCAGGTCAATGAGCAGTTCTTC
TRBJ2-3 TRBV7-9 . many CASSFLSGPGDTQYF TGTGCCAGCAGCTTCCTAAGTGGGCCAGGAGATACGCAGTATTTT
TRBJ2-1 TRBV12-3/TRBV12-4 TRBD2 . CASSLLSGNEQFF TGTGCCAGCAGTTTGCTTAGCGGGAATGAGCAGTTCTTC
TRBJ1-1 TRBV11-2 . . CASRRMRGLHSEAFF TGTGCCAGCAGGCGTATGCGGGGTCTACACTCTGAAGCTTTCTTT
TRBJ1-2 TRBV9 TRBD1 . CASRATGTGDFHGYTF TGTGCCAGCAGGGCGACCGGGACAGGGGATTTTCATGGCTACACCTTC
TRBJ2-7 TRBV11-2 TRBD2 few CASSLGASGSSYEQYF TGTGCCAGCAGCTTAGGAGCTAGCGGGAGCTCCTACGAGCAGTACTTC
TRBJ1-1 TRBV14 . few CASSQRPVTEAFF TGTGCCAGCAGCCAAAGACCGGTAACTGAAGCTTTCTTT
TRBJ2-5 TRBV7-9 . many CASSLDSAEETQYF TGTGCCAGCAGCTTAGATTCGGCGGAAGAGACCCAGTACTTC
TRBJ2-3 TRBV19 . . CASSTGQFSTDTQYF TGTGCCAGTAGTACCGGACAGTTTTCCACAGATACGCAGTATTTT
TRBJ2-3 TRBV6-5 TRBD1 . CASSYSSVRGDRDTQYF TGTGCCAGCAGTTACTCTTCCGTGCGAGGGGACAGGGATACGCAGTATTTT
TRBJ1-1 TRBV7-9 TRBD1 . CASSGQGAYDTEAFF TGTGCCAGCAGCGGACAGGGGGCATATGACACTGAAGCTTTCTTT
TRBJ2-3 TRBV11-1 TRBD2 few CASSPMLLLTSGRATDTQYF TGTGCCAGCAGTCCAATGCTCCTTTTAACTAGCGGGAGGGCCACAGATACGCAGTATTTT
TRBJ2-5 TRBV4-1 . few CASSQDDEETQYF TGCGCCAGCAGCCAAGATGATGAAGAGACCCAGTACTTC
TRBJ2-7 TRBV27 . many CASSPGISYEQYF TGTGCCAGCAGTCCTGGGATCTCCTACGAGCAGTACTTC
TRBJ2-3 TRBV27 TRBD2 few CASSTFLAGEDTQYF TGTGCCAGCAGTACCTTCCTAGCGGGAGAAGATACGCAGTATTTT